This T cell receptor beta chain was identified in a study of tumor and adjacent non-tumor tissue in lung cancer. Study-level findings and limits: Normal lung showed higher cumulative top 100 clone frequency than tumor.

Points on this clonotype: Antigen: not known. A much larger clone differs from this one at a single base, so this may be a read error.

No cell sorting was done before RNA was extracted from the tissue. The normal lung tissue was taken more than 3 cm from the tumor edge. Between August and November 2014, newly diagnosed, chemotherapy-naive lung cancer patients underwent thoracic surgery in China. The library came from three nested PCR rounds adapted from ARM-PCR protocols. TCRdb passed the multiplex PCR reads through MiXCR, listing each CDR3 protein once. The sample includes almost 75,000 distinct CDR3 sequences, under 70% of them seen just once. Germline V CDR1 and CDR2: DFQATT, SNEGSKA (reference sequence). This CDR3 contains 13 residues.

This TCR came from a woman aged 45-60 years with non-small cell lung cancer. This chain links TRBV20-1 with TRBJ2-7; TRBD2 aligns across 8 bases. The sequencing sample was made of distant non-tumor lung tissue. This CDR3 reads CSARTSASYEEYF. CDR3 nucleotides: TGCAGTGCTAGGACTAGCGCCTCCTACGAGGAGTACTTC.